Listed below are T cell receptor beta chains from one sample, sequenced in a study of T cells expressing NK-cell markers. TCRdb re-analyzed the 5' RACE reads; it lists each CDR3 protein once, without DNA. Found here are roughly 380,000 distinct CDR3 sequences; the top ten clones hold about 5.2%. The material sequenced was blood T cells: a sorted CD56 or NKG2C T cell subset, CD4+ or CD8+ T cells, or bulk PBMC T cells (not recorded which). The receptors derive from a man aged 18-70 years in good health. CDR3s include the opening cysteine and the closing phenylalanine or tryptophan.

v_call,j_call,cdr3_aa
TRBV4-1,TRBJ2-2,CASSQDKWQGGNTGELFF
TRBV6-5,TRBJ1-4,CASSSGRGRGANEKLFF
TRBV19,TRBJ2-3,CASSQATDTQYF
TRBV29-1,TRBJ2-1,CSVVPGTGGNEQFF
TRBV5-1,TRBJ1-5,CASSFGTPESPQHF
TRBV6-1,TRBJ2-5,CASSPSWGRETQYF
TRBV20-1,TRBJ1-4,CSASRAGARSEKLFF
TRBV14,TRBJ2-1,CASSQGLAGFNNEQFF
TRBV28,TRBJ2-5,CASSFRTKETQYF
TRBV6-1,TRBJ2-7,CASISDYEQYF
TRBV5-1,TRBJ1-2,CASSSIRPGESYGYTF
TRBV28,TRBJ2-5,CASSRTGDETQYF
TRBV29-1,TRBJ2-1,CSVPVRGAHNEQFF
TRBV12-3/TRBV12-4,TRBJ2-3,CASSPGVLSTDTQYF
TRBV2,TRBJ2-2,CASRGSTGELFF
TRBV7-8,TRBJ2-3,CVGGQPQSTDTQYF
TRBV20-1,TRBJ1-1,CSVLTRDRGPTEAFF
TRBV6-1,TRBJ2-3,CASSESKEDSRDTQYF
TRBV3-1,TRBJ2-5,CASSPRDRQETQYF
TRBV20-1,TRBJ2-1,CSAPHARGGRGEQFF
TRBV7-3,TRBJ2-7,CASSKQPGASNEQYF
TRBV25-1,TRBJ2-7,CASSEWLVAGGEQYF
TRBV5-1,TRBJ2-2,CASSLSGGGELFF
TRBV15,TRBJ2-7,CATSRVTAIGDSYEQYF
TRBV2,TRBJ1-6,CASSVQFSSYNSPLHF
TRBV5-1,TRBJ2-1,CASSYIGTAGNEQFF
TRBV12-1,TRBJ1-5,CASSFAGQWYSNQPQHF
TRBV5-1,TRBJ2-1,CASKQGWQNEQFF
TRBV6-6,TRBJ1-5,CACHREVGQPQHF
TRBV7-2,TRBJ1-6,CASSSQGLRYNSPLHF
TRBV7-2,TRBJ2-1,CASSLVPGQGARNEQFF
TRBV2,TRBJ1-4,CASSPDSSVRKLFF
TRBV4-2,TRBJ2-2,CASNKRSVANTGELFF
TRBV18,TRBJ2-3,CASSPIPQTGMLTDTQYF
TRBV12-3/TRBV12-4,TRBJ2-5,CASRARAGQETQYF
TRBV5-1,TRBJ2-3,CASSRIGLAAGLRSTDTQYF
TRBV11-3,TRBJ2-3,CASSSRTGDDTQYF
TRBV29-1,TRBJ2-1,CSVESPGTGSYNEQFF
TRBV7-8,TRBJ2-1,CASSTTQRGGFNEQFF
TRBV7-2,TRBJ2-7,CASSLVAGKGYEQYF